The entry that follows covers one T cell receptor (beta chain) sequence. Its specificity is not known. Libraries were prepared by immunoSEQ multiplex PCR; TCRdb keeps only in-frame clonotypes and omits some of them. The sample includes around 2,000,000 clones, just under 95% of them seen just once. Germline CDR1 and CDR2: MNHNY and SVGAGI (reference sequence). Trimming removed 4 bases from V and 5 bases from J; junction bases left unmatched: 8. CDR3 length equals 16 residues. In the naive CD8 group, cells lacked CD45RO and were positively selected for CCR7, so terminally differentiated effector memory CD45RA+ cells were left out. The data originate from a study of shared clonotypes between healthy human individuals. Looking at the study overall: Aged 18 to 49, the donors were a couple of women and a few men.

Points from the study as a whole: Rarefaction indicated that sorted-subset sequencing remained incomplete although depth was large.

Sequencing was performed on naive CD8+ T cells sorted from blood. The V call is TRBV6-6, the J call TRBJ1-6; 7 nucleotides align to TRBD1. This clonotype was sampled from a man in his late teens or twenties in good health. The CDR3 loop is CASSLGPGTDNSPLHF. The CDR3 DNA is TGTGCCAGCAGTTTAGGGCCCGGGACAGATAATTCACCCCTCCACTTT.